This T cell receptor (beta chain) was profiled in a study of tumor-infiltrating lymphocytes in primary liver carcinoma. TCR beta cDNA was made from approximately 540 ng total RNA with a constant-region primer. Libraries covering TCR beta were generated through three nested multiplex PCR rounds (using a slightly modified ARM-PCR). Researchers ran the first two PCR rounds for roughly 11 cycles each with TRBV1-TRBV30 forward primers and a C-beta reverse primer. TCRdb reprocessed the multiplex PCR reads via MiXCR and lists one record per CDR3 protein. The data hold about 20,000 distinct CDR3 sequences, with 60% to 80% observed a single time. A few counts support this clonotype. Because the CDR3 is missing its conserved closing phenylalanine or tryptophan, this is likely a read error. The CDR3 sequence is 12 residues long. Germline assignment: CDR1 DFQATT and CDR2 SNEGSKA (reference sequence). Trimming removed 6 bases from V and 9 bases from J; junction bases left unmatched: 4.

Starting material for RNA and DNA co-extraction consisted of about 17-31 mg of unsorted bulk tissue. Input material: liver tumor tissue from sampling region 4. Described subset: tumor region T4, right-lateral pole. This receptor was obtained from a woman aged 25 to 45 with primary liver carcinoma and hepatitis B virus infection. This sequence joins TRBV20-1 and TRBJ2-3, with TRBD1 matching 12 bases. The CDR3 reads CSAWDRGRTQYI. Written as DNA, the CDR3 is TGCAGTGCCTGGGACAGGGGGCGCACGCAGTATATT.